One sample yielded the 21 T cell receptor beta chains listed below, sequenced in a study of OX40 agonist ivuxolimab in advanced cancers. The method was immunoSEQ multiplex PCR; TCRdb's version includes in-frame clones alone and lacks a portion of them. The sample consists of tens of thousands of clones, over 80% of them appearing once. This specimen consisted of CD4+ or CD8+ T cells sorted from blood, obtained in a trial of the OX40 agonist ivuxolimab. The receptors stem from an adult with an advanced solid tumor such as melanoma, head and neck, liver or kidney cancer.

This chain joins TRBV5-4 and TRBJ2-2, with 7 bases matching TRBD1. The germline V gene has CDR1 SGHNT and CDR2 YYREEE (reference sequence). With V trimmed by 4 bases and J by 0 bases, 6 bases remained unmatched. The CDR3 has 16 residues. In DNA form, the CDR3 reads TGTGCCAGCAGCACCCGACAGGGCACGAACACCGGGGAGCTGTTTTTT. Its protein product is CASSTRQGTNTGELFF.

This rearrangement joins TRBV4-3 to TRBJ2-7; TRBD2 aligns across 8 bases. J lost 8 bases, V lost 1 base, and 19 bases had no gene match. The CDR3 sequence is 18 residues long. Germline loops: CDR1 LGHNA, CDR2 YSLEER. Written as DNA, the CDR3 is TGCGCCAGCAGCCAAGTCTCCGGGGGGGGGAGCACCCCCTCGAAGCAGTACTTC. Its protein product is CASSQVSGGGSTPSKQYF.

Written as DNA, the CDR3 is TGTGCCAGCAGGGACAGGGGGTATAGCAATCAGCCCCAGCATTTT. As protein: CASRDRGYSNQPQHF. The chain is built from TRBV6-5 and TRBJ1-5; 10 bases align to TRBD1. The CDR3 is 15 residues long. CDR1 and CDR2 from the germline V gene are MNHEY and SVGAGI. V lost 6 bases and J lost 0; bases outside the gene matches: 2.

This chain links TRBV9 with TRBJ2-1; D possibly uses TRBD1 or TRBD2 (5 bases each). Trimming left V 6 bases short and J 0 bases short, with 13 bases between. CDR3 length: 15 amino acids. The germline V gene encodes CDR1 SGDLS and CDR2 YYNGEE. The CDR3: CASTASGSSYNEQFF. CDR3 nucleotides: TGTGCCAGCACCGCTTCAGGGAGCTCCTACAATGAGCAGTTCTTC. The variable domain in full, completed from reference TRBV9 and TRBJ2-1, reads DSGVTQTPKHLITATGQRVTLRCSPRSGDLSVYWYQQSLDQGLQFLIQYYNGEERAKGNILERFSAQQFPDLHSELNLSSLELGDSALYFCASTASGSSYNEQFFGPGTRLTVL.

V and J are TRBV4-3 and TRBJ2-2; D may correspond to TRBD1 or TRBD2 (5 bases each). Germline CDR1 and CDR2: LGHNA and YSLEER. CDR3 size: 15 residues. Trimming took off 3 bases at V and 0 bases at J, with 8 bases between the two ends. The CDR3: CASSHGTANTGELFF. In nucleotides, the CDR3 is TGCGCCAGCAGCCACGGGACGGCGAACACCGGGGAGCTGTTTTTT.

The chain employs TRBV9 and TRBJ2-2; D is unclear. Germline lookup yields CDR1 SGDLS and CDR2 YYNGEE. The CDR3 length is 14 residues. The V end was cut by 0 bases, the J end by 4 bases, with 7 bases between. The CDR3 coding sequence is TGTGCCAGCAGCGTAGGCCTTGGCACCGGGGAGCTGTTTTTT. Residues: CASSVGLGTGELFF.

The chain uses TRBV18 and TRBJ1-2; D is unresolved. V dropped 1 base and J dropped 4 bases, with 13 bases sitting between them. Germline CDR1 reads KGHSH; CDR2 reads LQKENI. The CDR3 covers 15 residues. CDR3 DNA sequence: TGTGCCAGCTCACCACGCGTCGACACCCTCTATGGCTACACCTTC. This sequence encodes CASSPRVDTLYGYTF.

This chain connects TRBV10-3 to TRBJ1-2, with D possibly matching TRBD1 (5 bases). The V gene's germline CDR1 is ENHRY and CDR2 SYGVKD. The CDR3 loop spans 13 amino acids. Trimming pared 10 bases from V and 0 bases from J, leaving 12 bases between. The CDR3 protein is CATTVDTNYGYTF. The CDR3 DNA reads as TGTGCCACGACAGTAGACACTAACTATGGCTACACCTTC.

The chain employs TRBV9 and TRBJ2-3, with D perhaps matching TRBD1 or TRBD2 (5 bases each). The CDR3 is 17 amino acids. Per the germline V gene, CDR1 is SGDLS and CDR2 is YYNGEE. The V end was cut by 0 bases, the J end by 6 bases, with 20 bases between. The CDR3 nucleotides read TGTGCCAGCAGCGTAGACCCGGGGACGGGCCCCGGGGATACGCAGTATTTT. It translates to CASSVDPGTGPGDTQYF.

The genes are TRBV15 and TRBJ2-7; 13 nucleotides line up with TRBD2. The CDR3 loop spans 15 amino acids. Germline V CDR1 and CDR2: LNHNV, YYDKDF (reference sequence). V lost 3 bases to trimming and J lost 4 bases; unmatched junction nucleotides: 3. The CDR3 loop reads CATSRRTSGSYEQYF. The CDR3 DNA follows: TGTGCCACCAGCAGGCGGACTAGCGGGAGTTACGAGCAGTACTTC.

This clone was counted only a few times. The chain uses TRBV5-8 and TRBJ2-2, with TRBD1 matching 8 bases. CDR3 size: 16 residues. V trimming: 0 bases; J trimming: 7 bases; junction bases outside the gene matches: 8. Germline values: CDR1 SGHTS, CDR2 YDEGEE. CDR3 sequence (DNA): TGTGCCAGCAGCTTGGGGTCAGGGGGCTTCGACGGGGAGCTGTTTTTT. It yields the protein CASSLGSGGFDGELFF.

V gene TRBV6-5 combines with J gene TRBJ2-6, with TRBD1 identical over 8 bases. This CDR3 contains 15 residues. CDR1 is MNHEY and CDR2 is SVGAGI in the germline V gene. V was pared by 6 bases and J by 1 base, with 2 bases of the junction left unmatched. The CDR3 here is CASSDRGSGANVLTF. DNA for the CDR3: TGTGCCAGCAGCGACAGGGGTTCTGGGGCCAACGTCCTGACTTTC.

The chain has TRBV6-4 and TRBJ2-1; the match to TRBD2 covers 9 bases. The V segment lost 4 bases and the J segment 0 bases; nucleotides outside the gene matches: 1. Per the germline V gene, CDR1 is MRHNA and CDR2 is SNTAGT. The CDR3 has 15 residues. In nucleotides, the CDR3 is TGTGCCAGCAGTGTTAGCGGGGGCTCCTACAATGAGCAGTTCTTC. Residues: CASSVSGGSYNEQFF.

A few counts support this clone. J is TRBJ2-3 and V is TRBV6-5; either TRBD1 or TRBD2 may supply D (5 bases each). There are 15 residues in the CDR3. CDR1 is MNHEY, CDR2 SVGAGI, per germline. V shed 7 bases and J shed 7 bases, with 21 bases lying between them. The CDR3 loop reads CASNLLGASHHTQYF. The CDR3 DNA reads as TGTGCCAGCAACTTACTAGGGGCTAGCCATCATACGCAGTATTTT.

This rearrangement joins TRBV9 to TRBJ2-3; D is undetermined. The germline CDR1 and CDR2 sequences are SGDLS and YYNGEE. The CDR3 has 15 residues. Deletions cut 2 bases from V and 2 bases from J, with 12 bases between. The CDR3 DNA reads TGTGCCAGCAGCGTCTCTCCAGGCCACACAGATACGCAGTATTTT. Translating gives CASSVSPGHTDTQYF.

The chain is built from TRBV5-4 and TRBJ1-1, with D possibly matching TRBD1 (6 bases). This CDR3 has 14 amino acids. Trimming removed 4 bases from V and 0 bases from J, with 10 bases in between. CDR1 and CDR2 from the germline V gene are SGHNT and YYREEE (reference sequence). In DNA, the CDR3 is TGTGCCAGCAGCCCCAGGGGCTTGAACACTGAAGCTTTCTTT. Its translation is CASSPRGLNTEAFF.

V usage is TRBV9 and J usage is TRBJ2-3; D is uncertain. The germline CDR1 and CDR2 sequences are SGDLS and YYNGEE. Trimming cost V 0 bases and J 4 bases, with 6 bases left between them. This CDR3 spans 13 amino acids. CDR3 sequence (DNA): TGTGCCAGCAGCGTAGTACTGTCAGATACGCAGTATTTT. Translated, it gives CASSVVLSDTQYF.

CDR3 region: CASSLLAGPAGQYF. Here the CDR3 DNA reads TGTGCCAGCAGCCTACTAGCGGGACCCGCAGGGCAGTACTTC. V is TRBV27 and J is TRBJ2-7; 10 bases align to TRBD2. Germline values: CDR1 MNHEY, CDR2 SMNVEV (reference sequence). The CDR3 extends over 14 amino acids. V gave up 6 bases and J gave up 9 bases; unmatched junction bases: 11.

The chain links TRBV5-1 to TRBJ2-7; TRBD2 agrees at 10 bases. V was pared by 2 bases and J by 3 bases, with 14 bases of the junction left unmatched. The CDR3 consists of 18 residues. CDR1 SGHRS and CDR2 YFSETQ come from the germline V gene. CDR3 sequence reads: CASSFRDPGSSGSYEQYF. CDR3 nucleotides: TGCGCCAGCAGCTTTCGGGACCCAGGATCTAGCGGGAGCTACGAGCAGTACTTC.

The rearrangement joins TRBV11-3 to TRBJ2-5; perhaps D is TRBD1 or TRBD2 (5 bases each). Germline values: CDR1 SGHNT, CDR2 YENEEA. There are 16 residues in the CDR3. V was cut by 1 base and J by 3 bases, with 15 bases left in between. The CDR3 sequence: CASSLGGSRDEETQYF. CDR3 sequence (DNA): TGTGCCAGCAGCTTAGGGGGATCCCGGGACGAAGAGACCCAGTACTTC. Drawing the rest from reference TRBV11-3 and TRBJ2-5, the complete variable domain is EAGVVQSPRYKIIEKKQPVAFWCNPISGHNTLYWYLQNLGQGPELLIRYENEEAVDDSQLPKDRFSAERLKGVDSTLKIQPAELGDSAVYLCASSLGGSRDEETQYFGPGTRLLVL.

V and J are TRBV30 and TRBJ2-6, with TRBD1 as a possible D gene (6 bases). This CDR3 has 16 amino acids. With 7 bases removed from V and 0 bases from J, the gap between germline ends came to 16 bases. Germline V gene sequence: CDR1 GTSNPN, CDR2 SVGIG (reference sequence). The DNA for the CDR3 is TGTGCCTTCATACAGGGCCCAAACTCTGGGGCCAACGTCCTGACTTTC. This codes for CAFIQGPNSGANVLTF.